The 31 T cell receptor beta chains listed next were all sequenced from one sample in a study of cytotoxic CD8 clonotypes in ibrutinib-treated CLL. The assay was immunoSEQ multiplex PCR, and TCRdb's table has in-frame clones only and misses some. The sample contains over 100,000 clones, approximately 83% of which appear only once. This sample comprised PBMCs, obtained after 24 months of ibrutinib treatment. The source is a human donor with chronic lymphocytic leukemia.

This clone turned up a few times. The chain joins TRBV5-4 to TRBJ1-2; the D gene is possibly TRBD1 (6 bases). Germline lookup yields CDR1 SGHNT and CDR2 YYREEE (reference sequence). Trimming removed 5 bases from V and 0 bases from J, with 11 bases in between. This CDR3 contains 14 residues. In DNA form, the CDR3 reads TGTGCCAGCAGACCTGGACAGACTAACTATGGCTACACCTTC. Protein sequence: CASRPGQTNYGYTF.

The V and J genes are TRBV18 and TRBJ1-1; D gene uncertain. The V gene lost 3 bases and the J gene lost 2 bases, with 10 bases spanning the gap. The CDR3 is 14 amino acids. Germline lookup yields CDR1 KGHSH and CDR2 LQKENI. This chain's CDR3 is CASSPPSLNTEAFF. The CDR3 DNA reads TGTGCCAGCTCACCGCCGTCACTCAACACTGAAGCTTTCTTT. Full variable domain (rest looked up from reference TRBV18 and TRBJ1-1): NAGVMQNPRHLVRRRGQEARLRCSPMKGHSHVYWYRQLPEEGLKFMVYLQKENIIDESGMPKERFSAEFPKEGPSILRIQQVVRGDSAAYFCASSPPSLNTEAFFGQGTRLTVV.

The chain carries TRBV7-9 and TRBJ1-3; TRBD1 matches at 8 bases. The length of the CDR3 is 14 residues. Germline CDR1 and CDR2: SEHNR and FQNEAQ (reference sequence). V dropped 7 bases and J dropped 3; count of bases not matched to a gene: 5. DNA of the CDR3: TGTGCCAGCATCCAGGGGGCAGATGGAAACACCATATATTTT. Its protein product is CASIQGADGNTIYF. The variable domain in full, completed from reference TRBV7-9 and TRBJ1-3, reads DTGVSQNPRHKITKRGQNVTFRCDPISEHNRLYWYRQTLGQGPEFLTYFQNEAQLEKSRLLSDRFSAERPKGSFSTLEIQRTEQGDSAMYLCASIQGADGNTIYFGEGSWLTVV.

The chain carries TRBV29-1 and TRBJ2-7; D gene unclear. Germline-derived CDR1 and CDR2 are SQVTM and ANQGSEA. V lost 4 bases and J lost 0, with 7 bases in between. The CDR3 is made up of 12 amino acids. CDR3: CSVGPSSYEQYF. The CDR3 bases are TGCAGCGTTGGGCCGTCCTCCTACGAGCAGTACTTC.

J is TRBJ1-6 and V is TRBV18; 10 bases fit TRBD1. The J segment lost 2 bases and the V segment lost 0 bases, leaving 4 bases of the junction unmatched. The length of the CDR3 is 18 residues. From germline, CDR1 is KGHSH and CDR2 LQKENI. The CDR3: CASSPPIGQGAYNSPLHF. As DNA, the CDR3 is TGTGCCAGCTCACCACCGATTGGACAGGGGGCCTATAATTCACCCCTCCACTTT.

The rearrangement joins TRBV5-1 to TRBJ2-1, with 9 bases fitting TRBD1. CDR3 length: 15 residues. The trim removed 0 bases at V and 12 bases at J, leaving 10 bases unmatched. CDR1 and CDR2 from the germline V gene are SGHRS and YFSETQ. For the CDR3, the DNA is TGCGCCAGCAGCTTGGAACAGGGGGCGGCTCGTCGGCAGTTCTTC. Its translation is CASSLEQGAARRQFF.

Remarks on this clone: The junction differs from germline at one of its ends, possibly a read error. The DNA of the CDR3 is TGTGCCAGCACCTTAAGACAGGTCTCTGGGGCCAACGTCCTGACTTTC. Translation: CASTLRQVSGANVLTF. This chain uses TRBV7-2 with TRBJ2-6, with a weak D call TRBD1 (6 bases). Per the germline V gene, CDR1 is SGHTA and CDR2 is FQGNSA. The CDR3 is 16 amino acids.

The gene calls are TRBV7-9 and TRBJ2-7; perhaps D is TRBD1 or TRBD2 (5 bases each). Germline CDR1 reads SEHNR; CDR2 reads FQNEAQ (reference sequence). Trimming removed 4 bases from V and 2 bases from J, with 12 bases in between. The CDR3 extends over 14 amino acids. CDR3 DNA sequence: TGTGCCAGCAGCTCGGGACGCGAGACCTACGAGCAGTACTTC. Translated, it gives CASSSGRETYEQYF.

The V gene is TRBV7-2, the J gene TRBJ2-7; 11 nucleotides agree with TRBD1. J gave up 7 bases and V 4 bases, and 9 bases lay outside the gene matches. In germline, CDR1 is SGHTA, CDR2 FQGNSA. This CDR3 is 15 amino acids long. CDR3 in amino acids: CASSYMGTGGVEQYF. The DNA for the CDR3 is TGTGCCAGCAGCTACATGGGGACAGGGGGTGTGGAGCAGTACTTC.

In DNA form, the CDR3 reads TGTGCCACCAGCAGAGATAGGGGGGTTCAGCCCCAGCATTTT. Its protein is CATSRDRGVQPQHF. This chain links TRBV15 with TRBJ1-5, with D possibly TRBD1 on 6 matching bases. The CDR3 extends over 14 amino acids. The germline V gene has CDR1 LNHNV and CDR2 YYDKDF (reference sequence). The V end was cut by 0 bases, the J end by 6 bases, with 9 bases between.

CDR3 region: CASSAGTPVQETQYF. CDR3 coding DNA: TGTGCCAGCAGCGCCGGGACACCGGTCCAAGAGACCCAGTACTTC. J is TRBJ2-5 and V is TRBV9, with TRBD1 as a possible D gene (6 bases). CDR1 is SGDLS, CDR2 YYNGEE, per germline. V was trimmed by 3 bases and J by 1 base, leaving 13 bases between them. This CDR3 is 15 amino acids long.

This clone was counted once. The CDR3: CASRDWTSGATDTQYF. The CDR3 DNA follows: TGTGCCAGCAGGGATTGGACTAGCGGCGCCACAGATACGCAGTATTTT. This sequence joins TRBV2 and TRBJ2-3, with 10 bases matching TRBD2. The trim removed 6 bases at V and 2 bases at J, leaving 8 bases unmatched. This CDR3 comprises 16 residues. Germline V gives CDR1 SNHLY, CDR2 FYNNEI.

The chain recombines TRBV28 with TRBJ2-4, with TRBD1 as a possible D gene (6 bases). CDR1 and CDR2 (germline): MDHEN, SYDVKM. This CDR3 spans 15 amino acids. V gave up 2 bases and J gave up 1 base, with 9 bases separating them. CDR3 DNA: TGTGCCAGCAGTTTAGTGCAGGGGGCCAAAAACATTCAGTACTTC. It encodes CASSLVQGAKNIQYF.

This chain links TRBV6-5 with TRBJ2-5, with 12 bases identical to TRBD2. CDR1 and CDR2 from the germline V gene are MNHEY and SVGAGI. The CDR3 totals 16 residues. V was pared by 2 bases and J by 5 bases, with 6 bases of the junction left unmatched. DNA of the CDR3: TGTGCCAGCAGTTACCTGACTAGCGGGAGAATTGAGACCCAGTACTTC. Its translation is CASSYLTSGRIETQYF.

The chain uses TRBV5-4 and TRBJ2-5, with 7 bases that match TRBD2. The CDR3 is 15 amino acids. Germline loops: CDR1 SGHNT, CDR2 YYREEE (reference sequence). Trimming at V came to 0 bases and at J to 1 base, leaving 3 bases not matched to a gene. The CDR3 reads CASSLGPGGQETQYF. Written as DNA, the CDR3 is TGTGCCAGCAGCTTGGGCCCGGGGGGCCAAGAGACCCAGTACTTC. Based on the CDR3 plus reference TRBV5-4 and TRBJ2-5, the full variable domain is ETGVTQSPTHLIKTRGQQVTLRCSSQSGHNTVSWYQQALGQGPQFIFQYYREEENGRGNFPPRFSGLQFPNYSSELNVNALELDDSALYLCASSLGPGGQETQYFGPGTRLLVL.

J is TRBJ2-3 and V is TRBV27; unclear D gene. V was pared by 3 bases and J by 2 bases, with 12 bases between. Germline assignment: CDR1 MNHEY and CDR2 SMNVEV (reference sequence). This CDR3 comprises 15 residues. CDR3 residues: CASSFWLSDTDTQYF. CDR3 in DNA: TGTGCCAGCAGTTTTTGGCTATCTGACACAGATACGCAGTATTTT.

This chain connects TRBV5-1 to TRBJ2-7, with 7 bases fitting TRBD1. The CDR3 runs 15 residues. CDR1 is SGHRS, CDR2 YFSETQ, per germline. Trimming took 4 bases from V and 0 from J; bases not matched to a gene: 7. CDR3 in DNA: TGCGCCAGCAGCCGACAGGGTATCGGCTCCTACGAGCAGTACTTC. Its translation: CASSRQGIGSYEQYF.

This sequence joins TRBV5-8 and TRBJ2-3; TRBD2 aligns across 9 bases. The CDR3 has 15 residues. Germline V gene sequence: CDR1 SGHTS, CDR2 YDEGEE. The J segment lost 5 bases and the V segment lost 3 bases, leaving 7 bases of the junction unmatched. The CDR3 protein is CASSWGLAGLDTQYF. DNA for the CDR3: TGTGCCAGCAGCTGGGGGCTAGCGGGACTAGATACGCAGTATTTT.

The rearrangement joins TRBV28 to TRBJ1-5, with TRBD1 identical over 7 bases. The CDR3 covers 16 residues. V was pared by 6 bases and J by 1 base, with 9 bases of the junction left unmatched. Germline assignment: CDR1 MDHEN and CDR2 SYDVKM. DNA of the CDR3: TGTGCCAGCAGCCATCCTGACAGGGAGAGCAATCAGCCCCAGCATTTT. The encoded protein is CASSHPDRESNQPQHF.

The CDR3 loop reads CASSTSGLGLSNEKLFF. CDR3 sequence (DNA): TGTGCCAGTAGTACCTCCGGGTTGGGGCTCAGTAATGAAAAACTGTTTTTT. This chain uses TRBV19 with TRBJ1-4; tentative D call: TRBD1 (5 bases). The V end was cut by 4 bases, the J end by 4 bases, with 19 bases between. Per germline, CDR1 LNHDA and CDR2 SQIVND (reference sequence). This CDR3 is 17 amino acids long.

The CDR3 nucleotides read TGCAGCGTTGATAAGGACAGGGGAGGATATGGCTACACCTTC. Protein: CSVDKDRGGYGYTF. This chain uses TRBV29-1 with TRBJ1-2, with 9 bases that match TRBD1. The junction had 7 bases not matched to a gene; V was cut back by 3 bases and J by 5 bases. The CDR3 is 14 residues long. The germline V gene has CDR1 SQVTM and CDR2 ANQGSEA.

The V and J genes are TRBV19 and TRBJ1-2; D is uncertain. With 7 bases removed from V and 0 bases from J, the gap between germline ends came to 9 bases. Germline V gives CDR1 LNHDA, CDR2 SQIVND (reference sequence). This CDR3 is built from 13 residues. CDR3: CASKEHTNYGYTF. Here the CDR3 DNA reads TGTGCCAGTAAGGAGCACACTAACTATGGCTACACCTTC. Full variable domain (outside the CDR3, taken from reference TRBV19 and TRBJ1-2): DGGITQSPKYLFRKEGQNVTLSCEQNLNHDAMYWYRQDPGQGLRLIYYSQIVNDFQKGDIAEGYSVSREKKESFPLTVTSAQKNPTAFYLCASKEHTNYGYTFGSGTRLTVV.

The rearrangement uses TRBV13 and TRBJ1-3; TRBD1 aligns across 7 bases. The germline V gene encodes CDR1 PRHDT and CDR2 FYEKMQ (reference sequence). The CDR3 covers 17 residues. The V and J ends lost 4 bases and 7 bases, in that order; junction bases with no gene match: 16. CDR3 coding DNA: TGTGCCAGCAGCTCCGCTTGGGGACAGAGTCCAGGGAACACCATATATTTT. Translating it yields CASSSAWGQSPGNTIYF.

This chain uses TRBV4-3 with TRBJ2-3, with TRBD2 identical over 8 bases. The CDR3 contains 13 residues. J gave up 14 bases and V 0 bases, and 7 bases lay outside the gene matches. Germline CDR1 reads LGHNA; CDR2 reads YSLEER. The CDR3 spells CASSQDQYSGRYF. The CDR3 DNA follows: TGCGCCAGCAGCCAAGATCAGTACAGCGGGAGGTATTTT.

V usage is TRBV5-1 and J usage is TRBJ2-2; 7 nucleotides line up with TRBD1. Trimming at V came to 6 bases and at J to 2 bases, leaving 7 bases not matched to a gene. The germline V gene encodes CDR1 SGHRS and CDR2 YFSETQ. This CDR3 has 15 residues. CDR3 DNA sequence: TGCGCCAGCACCGAGACAGGGTTTAACACCGGGGAGCTGTTTTTT. Translated, it gives CASTETGFNTGELFF.

The J gene is TRBJ2-6, the V gene TRBV9, with TRBD1 identical over 7 bases. The ends lost 4 bases at V and 0 bases at J; junction bases unmatched: 10. Germline CDR1 and CDR2: SGDLS and YYNGEE. The CDR3 contains 18 residues. The CDR3 nucleotides are TGTGCCAGCAGCTCTCGACAGGGTATTCACTCTGGGGCCAACGTCCTGACTTTC. As protein: CASSSRQGIHSGANVLTF. Full variable domain (missing parts from reference TRBV9 and TRBJ2-6): DSGVTQTPKHLITATGQRVTLRCSPRSGDLSVYWYQQSLDQGLQFLIQYYNGEERAKGNILERFSAQQFPDLHSELNLSSLELGDSALYFCASSSRQGIHSGANVLTFGAGSRLTVL.

V is TRBV6-1 and J is TRBJ2-1; D remains unclear. Germline assignment: CDR1 MNHNS and CDR2 SASEGT. This CDR3 contains 15 residues. Trimming pared 3 bases from V and 4 bases from J, leaving 13 bases between. CDR3 sequence: CASSEPRRTYNEQFF. The DNA of the CDR3 is TGTGCCAGCAGTGAGCCTAGGAGAACATACAATGAGCAGTTCTTC.

The CDR3 DNA reads TGCGCCAGCAGCTTGTTAGGGGGCACTAACTATGGCTACACCTTC. Residues: CASSLLGGTNYGYTF. This chain links TRBV5-1 with TRBJ1-2; 7 bases agree with TRBD1. The V gene's germline CDR1 is SGHRS and CDR2 YFSETQ. V shed 1 base, J shed 0 bases, and the junction held 3 bases outside the gene matches. CDR3 length: 15 residues.

This rearrangement joins TRBV14 to TRBJ2-1; TRBD1 matches at 9 bases. CDR3 length: 18 residues. CDR1 is SGHDN and CDR2 is FVKESK in the germline V gene. J was trimmed by 2 bases and V by 0 bases; bases with no gene match: 8. This CDR3 reads CASSQDRPGTGTYNEQFF. DNA for the CDR3: TGTGCCAGCAGCCAAGATAGACCGGGGACAGGGACCTACAATGAGCAGTTCTTC.

This clone has a handful of counts. The CDR3 DNA is TGTGCCTGGAGTGTACTTGGGGGTAGGAGCAATCAGCCCCAGCATTTT. Protein product: CAWSVLGGRSNQPQHF. The chain combines TRBV30 with TRBJ1-5; TRBD1 is a possible D gene (5 bases). The CDR3 extends over 16 amino acids. The V gene's germline CDR1 is GTSNPN and CDR2 SVGIG (reference sequence). V dropped 0 bases and J dropped 1 base, with 13 bases sitting between them.

This chain connects TRBV11-2 to TRBJ2-6; D tentatively reads TRBD1 or TRBD2 (5 bases each). Trimming cost V 3 bases and J 18 bases, with 18 bases left between them. The CDR3 consists of 13 residues. The germline gives CDR1 SGHAT, CDR2 FQNNGV. This CDR3 is CASSFGGAMGPTF. The CDR3 coding sequence is TGTGCCAGCAGCTTCGGCGGCGCTATGGGACCGACTTTC.